This T cell receptor beta chain came from a study of blood T cell repertoires in COVID-19. Study in general: Acute-phase and convalescent COVID-19 samples originated in the United States, Italy and Spain.

Trimming at V came to 5 bases and at J to 2 bases, leaving 4 bases not matched to a gene. The CDR3 totals 14 residues. Germline V gene data show CDR1 as MNHEY and CDR2 as SVGAGI. Only in-frame clones appear in the TCRdb table, and some are missing; sequencing was by immunoSEQ multiplex PCR. In the table there are tens of thousands of clones, 82% of which are singletons. The TCR sequence derives from a woman aged 55-69 years with acute or convalescent COVID-19. Sequenced input: peripheral blood. The genes are TRBV6-5 and TRBJ1-2; TRBD1 matches 8 bases. This CDR3 is CASSTTGENYGYTF. DNA of the CDR3: TGTGCCAGCAGTACGACAGGGGAGAACTATGGCTACACCTTC.